This T cell receptor beta chain was documented in a study of blood T cell repertoires in COVID-19 (dated by TCRdb to about 2020). With regard to the full study: Collaborator samples came from the United States, Italy and Spain and covered acute and convalescent phases of COVID-19. Where available, HLA class I and class II types were obtained from metadata supplied by the sample provider rather than from assay-based typing. The prospective study material was composed of cDNA or gDNA derived from T cells, B-cell-depleted T cells, or PBMCs. Subjects who had been exposed to COVID-19, were actively infected with it, or had recovered from it provided the deeply sampled blood TCRbeta repertoires that made up the dataset. The repertoires were made available in a free public database intended to serve as a resource for research on the immune response to SARS-CoV-2. The samples were drawn from two sources: the first 160 participants of the ongoing ImmuneRACE study, and fewer than 1,500 subjects contributed by 6 global collaborators. A de-identified subject ID, COVID-19 status, age in years and sex were almost always included in the sample metadata.

The CDR3 contains 16 residues, cysteine and phenylalanine counted. Only CDR3 DNA remains: 48 bases, in frame from the first base. The germline V gene gives CDR1 as KGHDR and CDR2 as SFDVKD. V was cut back by 0 bases and J by 1 base, leaving a gap of 10 bases between them. The paper's findings and limits, for the study overall: The amount of clinical and demographic metadata varied by source and participant and was provided uncurated.

With regard to this clone: Its binding antigen is unknown. Per-nucleotide qualities are absent, and no much larger clonotype sits a single base away.

Enrolling through a virtual design, the prospective study's participants ranged in age from roughly 18 to 95 years and lived across roughly 23 United States geographic areas. Cohort assignment in the prospective study relied on participant-reported clinical history from a screening survey and a study questionnaire. For ImmuneRACE Cohort 3, a participant was defined as recovered based on two consecutive negative NP/OP PCR tests, clearance by a healthcare professional, or resolution of symptoms. In the prospective study, mobile phlebotomists collected whole blood, serum and a nasopharyngeal or oropharyngeal swab from each participant. Additional blood draws and questionnaires over an approximately two-month period could optionally be provided by prospective study participants. Before DNA extraction, blood samples from the prospective study were shipped at room temperature or frozen. The immunoSEQ Assay, a bias-controlled multiplex PCR, was used to amplify TCRbeta CDR3 regions from genomic DNA. The authors' pipeline ran thus. The number of nucleated cells in each sample was estimated by amplification of reference gene primers within the assay. Sequence reads were collapsed and filtered to measure the absolute abundance of every unique TCRbeta CDR3 rearrangement. Productive Simpson clonality was computed per sample as the square root of Simpson's diversity index over productive rearrangements. The table comes from immuneACCESS by way of TCRdb, which keeps in-frame sequences with V and J called. Part of the clones is missing from these tables; in studies checked, under half for an unresolved V gene and the rest for unknown reasons. The V and J calls and the clone size are those of that table, but D and trimming were determined from the DNA. Within this sample are around 370,000 clones, with 70% to 90% of them counted one time only. The ten largest clones represent more than 0.95% of the sample.

This sequence uses TRBV24-1 and TRBJ2-3; possibly the D gene is TRBD2, per 6 matching bases. The clonotype comes from a woman aged 18-30 years who had recovered from COVID-19. The specimen sequenced was PBMCs or T cells enriched from blood (not recorded which). The CDR3 protein: CATSDLGGLRTDTQYF. The nucleotide sequence is given as TGTGCCACCAGTGATTTGGGGGGACTCCGCACAGATACGCAGTATTTT.